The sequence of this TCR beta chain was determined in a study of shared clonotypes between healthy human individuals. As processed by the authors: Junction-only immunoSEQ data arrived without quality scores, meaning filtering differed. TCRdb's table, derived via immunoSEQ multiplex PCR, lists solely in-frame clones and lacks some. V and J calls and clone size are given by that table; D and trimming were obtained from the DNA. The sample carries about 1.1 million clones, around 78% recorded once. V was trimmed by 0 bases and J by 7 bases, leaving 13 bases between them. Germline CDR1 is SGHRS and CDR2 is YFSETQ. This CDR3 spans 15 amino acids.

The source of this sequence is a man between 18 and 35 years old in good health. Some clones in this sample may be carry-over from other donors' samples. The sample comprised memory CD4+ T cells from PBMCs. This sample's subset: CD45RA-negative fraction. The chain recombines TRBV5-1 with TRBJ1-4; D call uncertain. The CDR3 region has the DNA TGCGCCAGCAGCTTGGAGGCAAGGGCGGCTGAAAAACTGTTTTTT. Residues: CASSLEARAAEKLFF.